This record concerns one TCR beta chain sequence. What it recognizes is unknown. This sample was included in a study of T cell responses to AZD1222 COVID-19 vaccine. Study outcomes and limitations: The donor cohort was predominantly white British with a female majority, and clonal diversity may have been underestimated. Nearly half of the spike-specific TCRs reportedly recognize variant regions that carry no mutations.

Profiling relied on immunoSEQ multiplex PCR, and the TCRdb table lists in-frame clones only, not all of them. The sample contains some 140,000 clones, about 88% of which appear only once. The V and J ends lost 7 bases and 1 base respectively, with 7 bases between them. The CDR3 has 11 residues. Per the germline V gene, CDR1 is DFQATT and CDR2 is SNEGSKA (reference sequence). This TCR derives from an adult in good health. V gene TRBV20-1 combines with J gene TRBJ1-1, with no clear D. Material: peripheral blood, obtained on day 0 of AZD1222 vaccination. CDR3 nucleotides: TGCAGTGTAGGGCAGAACACTGAAGCTTTCTTT. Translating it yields CSVGQNTEAFF.